A single sample gave rise to the 5 T cell receptor beta chains below, sequenced in a study of blood T cell repertoires in COVID-19. Measured with immunoSEQ multiplex PCR; TCRdb has only the in-frame clones, and not every one. The sample lists 250,000 to 400,000 clones; about 90% were seen once. The source material was peripheral blood. Receptors originate from a young woman with COVID-19, enrolled during active disease.

V is TRBV28 and J is TRBJ1-1; D call uncertain. Germline V CDR1 and CDR2: MDHEN, SYDVKM. CDR3 length equals 15 residues. Trimming left V 5 bases short and J 2 bases short, with 15 bases between. CDR3 residues: CASSQPGNGNTEAFF. CDR3 DNA: TGTGCCAGCAGTCAACCGGGGAATGGAAACACTGAAGCTTTCTTT.

J is TRBJ1-5 and V is TRBV28; 7 bases line up with TRBD1. V trimming: 1 base; J trimming: 6 bases; junction bases outside the gene matches: 6. This CDR3 has 15 amino acids. From germline, CDR1 is MDHEN and CDR2 SYDVKM. CDR3 sequence reads: CASSLSARGVQPQHF. CDR3 in DNA: TGTGCCAGCAGTTTATCGGCCAGGGGGGTTCAGCCCCAGCATTTT.

This chain connects TRBV11-2 to TRBJ1-2, with D uncertain. The V gene lost 0 bases and the J gene lost 8 bases, with 10 bases spanning the gap. CDR1 and CDR2 (germline): SGHAT, FQNNGV. This CDR3 has 13 residues. CDR3 nucleotides: TGTGCCAGCAGCTTAGATCAGGTGAACGGCTACACCTTC. Amino acid sequence: CASSLDQVNGYTF.

The genes are TRBV27 and TRBJ2-3; D might be TRBD2 (7 bases). Between the trimmed V and J ends, which lost 5 bases and 1 base, there was a span of 13 bases. CDR3 length: 15 residues. Germline CDR1 and CDR2: MNHEY and SMNVEV (reference sequence). The CDR3 sequence: CASSLDGGRTDTQYF. CDR3 DNA sequence: TGTGCCAGCAGTCTGGACGGGGGGCGCACAGATACGCAGTATTTT.

This clone was seen a single time. The rearrangement joins TRBV28 to TRBJ1-3; unclear D gene. CDR3 length: 15 residues. Trimming cost V 3 bases and J 1 base, with 10 bases left between them. In germline, CDR1 is MDHEN, CDR2 SYDVKM. CDR3 protein: CASSFPVASGNTIYF. DNA for the CDR3: TGTGCCAGCAGTTTTCCCGTGGCTTCTGGAAACACCATATATTTT.